This TCR beta chain was found in a study of CD8+ T cells in alopecia areata. Background on the study: Percent affected scalp area, the SALT score, rated treated patients' severity.

The CDR3 is made up of 20 amino acids. Germline CDR1 LGHNA, CDR2 YSLEER. V gave up 0 bases and J gave up 7 bases; unmatched junction bases: 18. The sample's treatment: oral pan-JAK inhibitor, 5-10 mg twice daily. Alopecia areata patients gave lesional scalp punch biopsies and peripheral blood samples. Sequencing relied on a cDNA template that was reverse transcribed from extracted RNA. Libraries were prepared by immunoSEQ multiplex PCR; TCRdb keeps only in-frame clonotypes and omits some of them. The repertoire has 180,000 or so clones, 58% of them found once; the top ten carry roughly 5%. Regarding the study as a whole: Across lesional scalp, and particularly alopecia totalis/universalis, clonality surpassed that of normal scalp. Amid tofacitinib therapy, many expanded lesional clones stayed present in scalp and blood.

As for this clone: The antigen remains unidentified.

The sequence was obtained from a human donor with alopecia areata. J is TRBJ2-3 and V is TRBV4-3, with TRBD2 matching 11 bases. The material was CD4+ T cells sorted from blood, obtained at week 24, from a patient treated with tofacitinib. CDR3 DNA: TGCGCCAGCAGCCAAGATCTCCCCGCTCTAGCGGGAGGACAGCAGAATACGCAGTATTTT. Its translation: CASSQDLPALAGGQQNTQYF.